A selection of T cell receptor beta chains follows, all from one sample in a study of shared clonotypes between healthy human individuals. Sequenced by immunoSEQ multiplex PCR; TCRdb stores in-frame clones only, minus some. The data show approximately 500,000 clones, with about 80% seen just once and about an eighth held by the top ten. Source material: PBMCs. Receptor source: a woman aged 40 to 49 in good health. Some clones in this sample may be carry-over from other donors' samples. Both conserved end residues are part of each CDR3. The order of the fields is clone size, V gene, D gene, J gene, CDR3 DNA, CDR3 protein. D genes are given only for firm matches. Clone size is shown for a subset of rows, as once, few, many or a class of expanded clone.

once	TRBV6-1	.	TRBJ2-3	TGTGCCAGCAGTGATAAGGCAGCAAGAGCAGATACGCAGTATTTT	CASSDKAARADTQYF
.	TRBV5-1	TRBD1	TRBJ2-2	TGCGCCAGCAGCTTGCAGGGGGCGGTCGGGGAGCTGTTTTTT	CASSLQGAVGELFF
.	TRBV9	TRBD2	TRBJ2-3	TGTGCCAGCAGCCTCGGGACTAGCGGAGATACGCAGTATTTT	CASSLGTSGDTQYF
.	TRBV27	TRBD1	TRBJ2-7	TGTGCCAGTCCCCCGGGCAGACAGGGGCACTCCTACGAGCAGTACTTC	CASPPGRQGHSYEQYF
.	TRBV5-1	TRBD2	TRBJ2-5	TGCGCCAGCAGCTTGGGACTAGCGGGAGAGGGGACCCAGTACTTC	CASSLGLAGEGTQYF
.	TRBV18	.	TRBJ1-5	TGTGCCAGCTCACCACGGGGGGCCAAACAGCCCCAGCATTTT	CASSPRGAKQPQHF
few	TRBV11-1	.	TRBJ2-2	TGTGCCAGCAGCTTACAGGGGATCGGGGAGCTGTTTTTT	CASSLQGIGELFF
.	TRBV4-3	TRBD1	TRBJ1-1	TGCGCCAGCAGCCAAGATGTTAGGACAGGGGGCATCACTGAAGCTTTCTTT	CASSQDVRTGGITEAFF
once	TRBV7-9	.	TRBJ2-7	TGTGCCAGCAGCTTATTGGGATCGGGCCACGAGCAGTACTTC	CASSLLGSGHEQYF
few	TRBV27	TRBD2	TRBJ2-7	TGTGCCAGCAGTACGGGACTAGCACTCTACGAGCAGTACTTC	CASSTGLALYEQYF
.	TRBV7-6	.	TRBJ2-7	TGTGCCAGCAGCTTAGTCCCCTACGAGCAGTACTTC	CASSLVPYEQYF
.	TRBV6-5	.	TRBJ1-1	TGTGCCAGCAGTTACTCCGGGACGGACACTGAAGCTTTCTTT	CASSYSGTDTEAFF
.	TRBV5-1	.	TRBJ2-2	TGCGCCAGCAGCTTGGGACTAGTTGCGATCGGGAGCACCGGGGAGCTGTTTTTT	CASSLGLVAIGSTGELFF
.	TRBV27	.	TRBJ1-5	TGTGCCAGCAGCAACAGGGTGAATCAGCCCCAGCATTTT	CASSNRVNQPQHF
.	TRBV9	.	TRBJ2-7	TGTGCCAGCAGCGTAGCGGGGGCTTCCTACGAGCAGTACTTC	CASSVAGASYEQYF
.	TRBV19	.	TRBJ1-4	TGTGCCAGCACTGCCTTGGCAACTAATGAAAAACTGTTTTTT	CASTALATNEKLFF
.	TRBV7-8	TRBD1	TRBJ1-5	TGTGCCAGCAGCCACCCGGGACAGGGTGCTCAGCCCCAGCATTTT	CASSHPGQGAQPQHF
.	TRBV7-9	.	TRBJ1-3	TGTGCCAGCAGCTTACGGAGGGGTGGAAACACCATATATTTT	CASSLRRGGNTIYF
.	TRBV10-3	TRBD2	TRBJ2-7	TGTGCCATCAGTGAGCCGACTCAGCGGGAGGGCGAGCAGTACTTC	CAISEPTQREGEQYF
.	TRBV4-2	.	TRBJ2-7	TGTGCCAGCAGCCAAGACCCGTCCGGGGAAGCCGAGCGGCAGTACTTC	CASSQDPSGEAERQYF
.	TRBV30	.	TRBJ1-2	TGTGCCTGGAGTGTACTGAGTAGTGGCTATGGCTACACCTTC	CAWSVLSSGYGYTF
few	TRBV6-1	.	TRBJ2-1	TGTGCCAGCAGTTTGGACTTGTCTGCCTACAATGAGCAGTTCTTC	CASSLDLSAYNEQFF
.	TRBV5-1	TRBD1	TRBJ1-1	TGCGCCAGCAGCGGGGAGGGACAGCCAAACACTGAAGCTTTCTTT	CASSGEGQPNTEAFF
.	TRBV11-3	TRBD2	TRBJ2-1	TGTGCCAGCAGCTCCCATCTAGCGGGAGGGGGCAATGAGCAGTTCTTC	CASSSHLAGGGNEQFF